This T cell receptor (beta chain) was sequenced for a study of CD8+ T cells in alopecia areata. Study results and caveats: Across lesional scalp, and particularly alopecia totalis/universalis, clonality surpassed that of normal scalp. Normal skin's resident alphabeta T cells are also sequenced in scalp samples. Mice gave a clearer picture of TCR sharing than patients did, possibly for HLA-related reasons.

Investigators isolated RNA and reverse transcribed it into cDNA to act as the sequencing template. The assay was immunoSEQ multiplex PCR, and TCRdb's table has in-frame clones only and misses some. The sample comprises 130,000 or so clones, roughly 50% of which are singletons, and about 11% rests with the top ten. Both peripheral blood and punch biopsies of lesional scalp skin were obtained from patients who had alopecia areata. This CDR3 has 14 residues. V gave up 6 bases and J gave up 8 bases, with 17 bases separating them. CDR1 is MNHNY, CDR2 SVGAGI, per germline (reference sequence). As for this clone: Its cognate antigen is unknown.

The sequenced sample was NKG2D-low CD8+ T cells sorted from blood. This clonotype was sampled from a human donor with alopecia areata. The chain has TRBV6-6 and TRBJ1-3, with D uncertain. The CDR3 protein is CASSTPTPADTIYF. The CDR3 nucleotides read TGTGCCAGCAGCACACCCACCCCTGCGGACACCATATATTTT.